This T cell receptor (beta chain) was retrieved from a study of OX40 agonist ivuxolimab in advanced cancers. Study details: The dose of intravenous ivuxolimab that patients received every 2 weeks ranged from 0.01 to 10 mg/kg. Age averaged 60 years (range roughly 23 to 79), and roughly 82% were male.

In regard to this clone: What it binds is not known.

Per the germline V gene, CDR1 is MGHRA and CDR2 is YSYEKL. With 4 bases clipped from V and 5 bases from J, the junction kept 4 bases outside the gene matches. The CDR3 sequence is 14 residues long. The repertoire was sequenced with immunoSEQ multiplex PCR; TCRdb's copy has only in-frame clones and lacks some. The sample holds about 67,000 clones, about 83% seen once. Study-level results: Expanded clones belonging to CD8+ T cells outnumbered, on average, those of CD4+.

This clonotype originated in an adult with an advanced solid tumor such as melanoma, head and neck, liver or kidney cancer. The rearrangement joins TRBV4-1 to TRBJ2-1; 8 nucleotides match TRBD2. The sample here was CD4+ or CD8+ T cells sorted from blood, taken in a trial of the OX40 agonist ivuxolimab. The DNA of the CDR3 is TGCGCCAGCAGCCCGGGGGGGTCCCACAATGAGCAGTTCTTC. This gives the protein CASSPGGSHNEQFF.